Below are 5 T cell receptor beta chains sequenced from a single sample in a study of T cell repertoires in cytomegalovirus infection. Each CDR3 protein gets one entry after TCRdb re-called the reads with MiXCR. The sample has about half a million distinct CDR3 sequences, roughly 43% seen once. These receptors are not linked to any known antigen. This material consisted of cultured PBMCs, taken from culture after CMV antigen stimulation. These receptors were obtained from a human donor in good health (CMV status not recorded). Some clones in this sample may be carry-over from other donors' samples.

This clonotype was recorded a few times. The gene calls are TRBV6-2 or TRBV6-3 and TRBJ2-1; 8 nucleotides align to TRBD2. CDR1 and CDR2 from the germline V gene are MNHEY and SVGEGT. With V trimmed by 6 bases and J by 2 bases, 9 bases remained unmatched. The CDR3 loop spans 16 amino acids. CDR3 coding DNA: TGTGCCAGCAGCGGACGGCGGGAGGTACCCTACAATGAGCAGTTCTTC. Translating it yields CASSGRREVPYNEQFF.

The chain recombines TRBV29-1 with TRBJ2-3, with D possibly being TRBD1 or TRBD2 (5 bases each). Trimming shortened V by 7 bases and J by 2 bases, and 13 bases separated the two germline ends. This CDR3 has 13 residues. CDR1 is SQVTM and CDR2 is ANQGSEA in the germline V gene. The CDR3 is CSGGTSYTDTQYF. For the CDR3, the DNA is TGCAGCGGGGGGACCTCTTACACAGATACGCAGTATTTT.

This clonotype was recorded a few times. The J gene is TRBJ1-2, the V gene TRBV7-6; 11 nucleotides line up with TRBD1. The germline V gene has CDR1 SGHVS and CDR2 FNYEAQ. V shed 6 bases, J shed 7 bases, and the junction held 7 bases outside the gene matches. The CDR3 contains 14 residues. CDR3 residues: CASSSGQGAIGYTF. CDR3 nucleotide sequence: TGTGCCAGCAGTAGCGGACAGGGGGCGATTGGCTACACCTTC.

This rearrangement joins TRBV20-1 to TRBJ1-1, with a weak D call TRBD1 (5 bases). Trimming took off 5 bases at V and 10 bases at J, with 17 bases between the two ends. CDR1 is DFQATT and CDR2 is SNEGSKA in the germline V gene (reference sequence). The CDR3 sequence is 12 residues long. CDR3 in amino acids: CSAASGISPAFF. In nucleotides, the CDR3 is TGCAGTGCTGCATCAGGGATCAGCCCAGCTTTCTTT.

The chain combines TRBV9 with TRBJ2-3, with 9 positions matching TRBD2. This CDR3 is 15 amino acids long. V dropped 4 bases and J dropped 15; count of bases not matched to a gene: 18. Germline lookup yields CDR1 SGDLS and CDR2 YYNGEE. This chain's CDR3 is CASSPTPYLAGLGYF. Here the CDR3 DNA reads TGTGCCAGCAGCCCAACCCCATATCTAGCGGGGCTGGGTTATTTT.